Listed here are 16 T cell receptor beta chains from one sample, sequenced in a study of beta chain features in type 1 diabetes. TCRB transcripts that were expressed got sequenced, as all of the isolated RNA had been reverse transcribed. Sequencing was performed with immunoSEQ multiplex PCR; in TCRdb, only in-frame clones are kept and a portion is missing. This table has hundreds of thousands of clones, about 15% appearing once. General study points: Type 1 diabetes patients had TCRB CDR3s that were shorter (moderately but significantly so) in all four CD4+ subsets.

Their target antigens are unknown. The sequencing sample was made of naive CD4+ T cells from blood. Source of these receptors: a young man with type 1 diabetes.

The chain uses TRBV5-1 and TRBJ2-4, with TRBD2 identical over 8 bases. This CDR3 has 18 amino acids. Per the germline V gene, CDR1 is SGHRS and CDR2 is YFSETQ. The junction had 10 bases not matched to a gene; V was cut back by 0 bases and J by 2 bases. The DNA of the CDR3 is TGCGCCAGCAGCTTGGGGTCTTCGAGTAGCGGGACCAAAAACATTCAGTACTTC. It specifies CASSLGSSSSGTKNIQYF. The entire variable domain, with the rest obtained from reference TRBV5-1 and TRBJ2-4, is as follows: KAGVTQTPRYLIKTRGQQVTLSCSPISGHRSVSWYQQTPGQGLQFLFEYFSETQRNKGNFPGRFSGRQFSNSRSEMNVSTLELGDSALYLCASSLGSSSSGTKNIQYFGAGTRLSVL.

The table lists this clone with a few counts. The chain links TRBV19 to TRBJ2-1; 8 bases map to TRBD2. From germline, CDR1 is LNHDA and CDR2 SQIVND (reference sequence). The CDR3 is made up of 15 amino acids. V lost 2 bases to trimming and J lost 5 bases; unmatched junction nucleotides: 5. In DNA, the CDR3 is TGTGCCAGTAGTATAAAAGGGACTAGTCACAATGAGCAGTTCTTC. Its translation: CASSIKGTSHNEQFF.

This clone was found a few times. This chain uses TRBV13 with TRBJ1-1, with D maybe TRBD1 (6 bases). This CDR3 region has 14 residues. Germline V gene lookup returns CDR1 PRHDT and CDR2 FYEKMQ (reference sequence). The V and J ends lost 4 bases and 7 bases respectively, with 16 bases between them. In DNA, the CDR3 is TGTGCCAGCAGCTCTAAGATAACAGGGATTGAAGCTTTCTTT. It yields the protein CASSSKITGIEAFF.

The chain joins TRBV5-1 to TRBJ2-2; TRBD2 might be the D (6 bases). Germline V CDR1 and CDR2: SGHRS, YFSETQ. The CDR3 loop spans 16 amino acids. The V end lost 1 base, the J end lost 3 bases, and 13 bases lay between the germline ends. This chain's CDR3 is CASSLKVADHTGELFF. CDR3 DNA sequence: TGCGCCAGCAGCTTGAAGGTAGCGGACCACACCGGGGAGCTGTTTTTT.

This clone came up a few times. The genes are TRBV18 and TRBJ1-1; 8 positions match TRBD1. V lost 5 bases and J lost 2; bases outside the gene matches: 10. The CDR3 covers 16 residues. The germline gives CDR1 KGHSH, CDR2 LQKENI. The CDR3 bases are TGTGCCAGCTCAGCTACACAGGGGGGAGTTAACACTGAAGCTTTCTTT. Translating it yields CASSATQGGVNTEAFF.

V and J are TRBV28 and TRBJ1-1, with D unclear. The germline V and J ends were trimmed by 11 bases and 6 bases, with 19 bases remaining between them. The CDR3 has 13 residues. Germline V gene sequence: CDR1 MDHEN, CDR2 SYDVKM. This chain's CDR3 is CAASESPEAEAFF. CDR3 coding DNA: TGTGCCGCCTCGGAGTCCCCGGAGGCTGAAGCTTTCTTT. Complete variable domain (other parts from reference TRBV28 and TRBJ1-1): DVKVTQSSRYLVKRTGEKVFLECVQDMDHENMFWYRQDPGLGLRLIYFSYDVKMKEKGDIPEGYSVSREKKERFSLILESASTNQTSMYLCAASESPEAEAFFGQGTRLTVV.

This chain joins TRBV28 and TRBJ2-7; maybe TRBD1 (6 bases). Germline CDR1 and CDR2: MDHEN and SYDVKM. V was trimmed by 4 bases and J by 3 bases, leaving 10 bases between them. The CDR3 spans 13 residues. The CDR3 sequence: CASSSMTGYEQYF. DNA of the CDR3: TGTGCCAGCAGTTCGATGACAGGCTACGAGCAGTACTTC.

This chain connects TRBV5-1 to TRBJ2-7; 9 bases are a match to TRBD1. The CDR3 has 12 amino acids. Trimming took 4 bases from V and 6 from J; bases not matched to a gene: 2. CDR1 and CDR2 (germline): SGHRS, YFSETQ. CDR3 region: CASSMDRGEQYF. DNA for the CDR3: TGCGCCAGCAGCATGGACAGGGGCGAGCAGTACTTC.

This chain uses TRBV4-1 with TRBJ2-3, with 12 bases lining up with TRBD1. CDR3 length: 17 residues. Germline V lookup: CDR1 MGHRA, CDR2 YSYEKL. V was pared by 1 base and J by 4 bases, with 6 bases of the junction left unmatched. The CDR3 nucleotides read TGCGCCAGCAGCCAAGGTCCGGGACAGGGGGCGTCAGATACGCAGTATTTT. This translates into CASSQGPGQGASDTQYF.

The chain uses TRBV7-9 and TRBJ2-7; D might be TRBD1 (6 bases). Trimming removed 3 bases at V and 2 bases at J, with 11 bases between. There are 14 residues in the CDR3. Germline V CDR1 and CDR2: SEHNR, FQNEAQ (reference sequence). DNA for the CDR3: TGTGCCAGCAGCTTCTCAGACAGGACCTACGAGCAGTACTTC. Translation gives CASSFSDRTYEQYF.

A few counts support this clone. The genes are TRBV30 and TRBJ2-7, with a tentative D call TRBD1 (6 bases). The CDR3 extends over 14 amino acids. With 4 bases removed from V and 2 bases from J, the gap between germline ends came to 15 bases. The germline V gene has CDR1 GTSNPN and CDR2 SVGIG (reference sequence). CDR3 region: CAWTTGTSTYEQYF. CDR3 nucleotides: TGTGCCTGGACGACCGGGACAAGTACCTACGAGCAGTACTTC.

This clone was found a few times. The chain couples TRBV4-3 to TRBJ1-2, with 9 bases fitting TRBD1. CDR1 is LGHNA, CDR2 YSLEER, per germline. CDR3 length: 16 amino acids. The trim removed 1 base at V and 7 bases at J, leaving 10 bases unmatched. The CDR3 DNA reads TGCGCCAGCAGCCAAGGTACCACAGGGGGCTCCCGTGGCTACACCTTC. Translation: CASSQGTTGGSRGYTF.

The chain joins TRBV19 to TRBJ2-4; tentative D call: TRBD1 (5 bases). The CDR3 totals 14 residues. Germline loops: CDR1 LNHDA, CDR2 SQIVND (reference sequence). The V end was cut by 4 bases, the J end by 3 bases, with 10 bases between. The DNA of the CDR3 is TGTGCCAGTAGTACCCAGGGCGGCAAAAACATTCAGTACTTC. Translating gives CASSTQGGKNIQYF.

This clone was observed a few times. The CDR3 is CAWGRGFNEKLFF. CDR3 bases: TGTGCCTGGGGCCGAGGGTTTAATGAAAAACTGTTTTTT. The V gene is TRBV30, the J gene TRBJ1-4; D remains unclear. Germline loops: CDR1 GTSNPN, CDR2 SVGIG (reference sequence). Between the trimmed V and J ends, which lost 5 bases and 4 bases, there was a span of 11 bases. This CDR3 region has 13 residues.

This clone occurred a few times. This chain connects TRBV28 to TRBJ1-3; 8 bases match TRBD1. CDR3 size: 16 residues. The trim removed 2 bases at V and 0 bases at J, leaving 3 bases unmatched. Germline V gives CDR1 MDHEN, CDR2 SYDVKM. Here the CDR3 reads CASSLSGTGSGNTIYF. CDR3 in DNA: TGTGCCAGCAGTTTAAGCGGGACAGGCTCTGGAAACACCATATATTTT. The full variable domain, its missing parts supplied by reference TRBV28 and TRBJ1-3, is DVKVTQSSRYLVKRTGEKVFLECVQDMDHENMFWYRQDPGLGLRLIYFSYDVKMKEKGDIPEGYSVSREKKERFSLILESASTNQTSMYLCASSLSGTGSGNTIYFGEGSWLTVV.

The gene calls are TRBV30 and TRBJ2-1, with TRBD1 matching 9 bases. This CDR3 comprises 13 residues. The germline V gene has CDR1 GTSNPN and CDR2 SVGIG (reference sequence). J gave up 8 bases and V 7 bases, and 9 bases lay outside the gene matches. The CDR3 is CASSGQGVDEQFF. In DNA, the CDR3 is TGTGCCTCCTCGGGACAGGGTGTTGATGAGCAGTTCTTC.